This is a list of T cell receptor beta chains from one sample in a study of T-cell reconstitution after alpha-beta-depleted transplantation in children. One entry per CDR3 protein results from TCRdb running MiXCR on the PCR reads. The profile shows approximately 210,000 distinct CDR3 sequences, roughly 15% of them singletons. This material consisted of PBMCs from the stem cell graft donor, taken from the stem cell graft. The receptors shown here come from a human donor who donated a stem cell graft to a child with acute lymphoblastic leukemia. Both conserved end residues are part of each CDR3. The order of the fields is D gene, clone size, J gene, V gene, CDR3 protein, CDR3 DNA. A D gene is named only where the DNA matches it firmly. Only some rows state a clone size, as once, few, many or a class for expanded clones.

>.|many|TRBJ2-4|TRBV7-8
CASSSLPNLAKNIQYF
TGTGCCAGCAGCTCCCTGCCGAACTTAGCCAAAAACATTCAGTACTTC
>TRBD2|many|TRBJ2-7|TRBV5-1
CASSLFRGLAGGRSYEQYF
TGCGCCAGCAGCTTGTTCCGTGGCCTAGCGGGAGGCCGATCCTACGAGCAGTACTTC
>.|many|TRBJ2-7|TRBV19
CASSIARTYEQYF
TGTGCCAGTAGTATCGCGCGCACCTACGAGCAGTACTTC
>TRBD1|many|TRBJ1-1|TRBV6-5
CASNQGAHSYTEAFF
TGTGCCAGCAATCAGGGGGCGCATTCATACACTGAAGCTTTCTTT
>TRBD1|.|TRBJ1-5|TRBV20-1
CSAHRSGQGAYQPQHF
TGCAGTGCACACCGGTCTGGGCAGGGGGCCTATCAGCCCCAGCATTTT
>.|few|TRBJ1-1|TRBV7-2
CASSSPSGVEAFF
TGTGCCAGCAGCTCCCCGTCGGGGGTTGAAGCTTTCTTT
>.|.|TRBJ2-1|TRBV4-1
CASSQNRDTSSYNEQFF
TGCGCCAGCAGCCAAAATCGGGACACAAGCTCCTACAATGAGCAGTTCTTC
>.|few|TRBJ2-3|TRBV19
CASSIGPGTDTQYF
TGTGCCAGTAGTATAGGACCGGGAACAGATACGCAGTATTTT
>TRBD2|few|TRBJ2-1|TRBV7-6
CASSFSVTSGSYEQFF
TGTGCCAGCAGCTTTTCGGTGACTAGCGGGAGCTATGAGCAGTTCTTC
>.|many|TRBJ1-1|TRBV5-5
CASSLPHGQRTEAFF
TGTGCCAGCAGCTTACCCCACGGGCAGCGGACTGAAGCTTTCTTT
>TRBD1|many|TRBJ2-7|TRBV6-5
CASSPIQGTGSEQYF
TGTGCCAGCAGCCCGATCCAAGGGACAGGGAGTGAGCAGTACTTC